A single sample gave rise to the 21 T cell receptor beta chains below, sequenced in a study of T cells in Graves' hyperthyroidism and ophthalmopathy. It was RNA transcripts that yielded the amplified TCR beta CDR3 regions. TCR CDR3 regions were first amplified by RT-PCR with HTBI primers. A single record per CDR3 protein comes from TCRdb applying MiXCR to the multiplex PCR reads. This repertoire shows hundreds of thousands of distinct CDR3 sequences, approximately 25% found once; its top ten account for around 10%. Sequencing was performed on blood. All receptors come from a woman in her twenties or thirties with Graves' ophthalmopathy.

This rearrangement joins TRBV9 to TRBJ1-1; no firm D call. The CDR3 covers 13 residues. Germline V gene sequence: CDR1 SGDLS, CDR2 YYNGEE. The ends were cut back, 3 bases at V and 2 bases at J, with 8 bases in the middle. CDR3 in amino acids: CASSDDLNTEAFF. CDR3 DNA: TGTGCCAGCAGCGATGACCTAAACACTGAAGCTTTCTTT.

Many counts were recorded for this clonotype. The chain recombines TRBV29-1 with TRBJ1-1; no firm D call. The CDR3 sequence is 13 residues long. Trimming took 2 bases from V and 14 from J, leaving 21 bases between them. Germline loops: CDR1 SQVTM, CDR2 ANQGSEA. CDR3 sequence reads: CSVEFERDDLIFF. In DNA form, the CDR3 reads TGCAGCGTTGAATTTGAGAGGGATGACCTGATATTCTTT.

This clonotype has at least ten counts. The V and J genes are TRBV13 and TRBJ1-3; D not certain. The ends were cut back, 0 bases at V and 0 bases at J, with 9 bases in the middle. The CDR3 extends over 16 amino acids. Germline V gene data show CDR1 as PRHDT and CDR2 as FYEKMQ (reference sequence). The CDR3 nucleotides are TGTGCCAGCAGCTTAGGGCAGGCCGACTCTGGAAACACCATATATTTT. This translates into CASSLGQADSGNTIYF.

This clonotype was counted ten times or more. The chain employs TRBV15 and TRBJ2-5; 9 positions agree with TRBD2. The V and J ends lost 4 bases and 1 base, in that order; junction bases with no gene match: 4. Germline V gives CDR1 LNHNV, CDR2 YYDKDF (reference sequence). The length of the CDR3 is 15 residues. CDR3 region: CATSTLAGTQETQYF. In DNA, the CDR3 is TGTGCCACCAGCACCCTAGCGGGGACCCAAGAGACCCAGTACTTC.

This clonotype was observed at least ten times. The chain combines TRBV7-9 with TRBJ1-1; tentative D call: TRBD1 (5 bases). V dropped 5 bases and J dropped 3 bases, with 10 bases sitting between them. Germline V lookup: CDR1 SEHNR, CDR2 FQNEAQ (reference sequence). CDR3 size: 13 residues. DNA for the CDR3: TGTGCCAGCAGCCCGACAGATTACACTGAAGCTTTCTTT. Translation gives CASSPTDYTEAFF.

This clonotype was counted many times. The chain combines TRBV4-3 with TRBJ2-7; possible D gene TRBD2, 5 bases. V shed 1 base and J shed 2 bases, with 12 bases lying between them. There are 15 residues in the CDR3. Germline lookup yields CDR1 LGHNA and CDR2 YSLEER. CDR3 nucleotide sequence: TGCGCCAGCAGCCAAGTCGGGCGGGCCACCTACGAGCAGTACTTC. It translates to CASSQVGRATYEQYF.

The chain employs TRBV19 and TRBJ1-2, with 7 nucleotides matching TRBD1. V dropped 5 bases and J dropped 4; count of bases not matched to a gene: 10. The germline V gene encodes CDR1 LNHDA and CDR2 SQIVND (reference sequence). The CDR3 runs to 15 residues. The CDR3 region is CASSPRQGIIYGYTF. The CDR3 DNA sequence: TGTGCCAGTAGTCCCCGACAGGGAATCATCTATGGCTACACCTTC.

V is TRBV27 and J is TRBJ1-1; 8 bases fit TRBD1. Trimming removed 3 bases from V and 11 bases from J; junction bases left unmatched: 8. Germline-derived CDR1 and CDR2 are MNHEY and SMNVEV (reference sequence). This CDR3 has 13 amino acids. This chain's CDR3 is CASSFRKTGAAFF. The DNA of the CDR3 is TGTGCCAGCAGTTTCCGAAAGACAGGGGCGGCTTTCTTT.

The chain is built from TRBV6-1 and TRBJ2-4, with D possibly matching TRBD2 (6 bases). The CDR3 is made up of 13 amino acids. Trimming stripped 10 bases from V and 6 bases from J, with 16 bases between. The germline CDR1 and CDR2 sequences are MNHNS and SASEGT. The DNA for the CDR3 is TGTGCCACTCAAAGACTGGAGGGAAACATTCAGTACTTC. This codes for CATQRLEGNIQYF.

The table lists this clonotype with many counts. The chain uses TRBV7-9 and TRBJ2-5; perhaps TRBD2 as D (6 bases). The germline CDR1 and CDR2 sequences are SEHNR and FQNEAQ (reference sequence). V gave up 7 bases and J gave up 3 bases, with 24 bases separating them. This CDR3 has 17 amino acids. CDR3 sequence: CASTPRQGGAGEETQYF. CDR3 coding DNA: TGTGCCAGCACCCCCCGCCAGGGAGGTGCCGGCGAAGAGACCCAGTACTTC.

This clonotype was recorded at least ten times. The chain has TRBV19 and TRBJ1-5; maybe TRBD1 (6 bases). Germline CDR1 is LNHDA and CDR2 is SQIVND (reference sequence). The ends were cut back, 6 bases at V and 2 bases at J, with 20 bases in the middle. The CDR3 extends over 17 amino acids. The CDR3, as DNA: TGTGCCAGTAGGACGGTGGCGGGGGCAGAGGGCAATCAGCCCCAGCATTTT. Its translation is CASRTVAGAEGNQPQHF. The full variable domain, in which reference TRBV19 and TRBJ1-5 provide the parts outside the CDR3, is DGGITQSPKYLFRKEGQNVTLSCEQNLNHDAMYWYRQDPGQGLRLIYYSQIVNDFQKGDIAEGYSVSREKKESFPLTVTSAQKNPTAFYLCASRTVAGAEGNQPQHFGDGTRLSIL.

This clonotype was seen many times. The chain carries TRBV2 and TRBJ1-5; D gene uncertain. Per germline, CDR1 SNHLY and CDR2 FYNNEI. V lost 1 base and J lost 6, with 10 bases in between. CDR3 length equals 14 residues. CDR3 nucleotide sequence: TGTGCCAGCAGTGAAGGAGCGGGGATTCAGCCCCAGCATTTT. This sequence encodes CASSEGAGIQPQHF. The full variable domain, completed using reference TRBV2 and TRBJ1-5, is EPEVTQTPSHQVTQMGQEVILRCVPISNHLYFYWYRQILGQKVEFLVSFYNNEISEKSEIFDDQFSVERPDGSNFTLKIRSTKLEDSAMYFCASSEGAGIQPQHFGDGTRLSIL.

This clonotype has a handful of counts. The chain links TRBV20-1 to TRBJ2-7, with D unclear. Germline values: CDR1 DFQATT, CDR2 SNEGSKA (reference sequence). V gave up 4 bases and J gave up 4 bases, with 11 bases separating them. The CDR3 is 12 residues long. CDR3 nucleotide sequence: TGCAGTGCTACCGACCTCCAATACGAGCAGTACTTC. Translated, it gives CSATDLQYEQYF.

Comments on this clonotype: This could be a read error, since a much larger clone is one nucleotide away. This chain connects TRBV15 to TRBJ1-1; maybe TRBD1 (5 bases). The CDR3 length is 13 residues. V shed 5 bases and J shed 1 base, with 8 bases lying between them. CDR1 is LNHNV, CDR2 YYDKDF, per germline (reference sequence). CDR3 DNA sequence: TGTGCCACCAGCCTGGGGGGGAACACTGAAGCTTTCTTT. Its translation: CATSLGGNTEAFF.

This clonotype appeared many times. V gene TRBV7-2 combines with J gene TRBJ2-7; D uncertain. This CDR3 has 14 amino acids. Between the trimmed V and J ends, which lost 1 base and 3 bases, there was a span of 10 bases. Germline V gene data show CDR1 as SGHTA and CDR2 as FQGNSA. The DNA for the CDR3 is TGTGCCAGCAGCTTAGGTGAGAGCATCTACGAGCAGTACTTC. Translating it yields CASSLGESIYEQYF.

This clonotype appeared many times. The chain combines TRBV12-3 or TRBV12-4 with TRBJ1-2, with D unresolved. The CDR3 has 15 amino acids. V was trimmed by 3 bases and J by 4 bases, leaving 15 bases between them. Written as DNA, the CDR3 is TGTGCCAGCAGTTTTATGGGGAGGCGTGGCTATGGCTACACCTTC. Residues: CASSFMGRRGYGYTF.

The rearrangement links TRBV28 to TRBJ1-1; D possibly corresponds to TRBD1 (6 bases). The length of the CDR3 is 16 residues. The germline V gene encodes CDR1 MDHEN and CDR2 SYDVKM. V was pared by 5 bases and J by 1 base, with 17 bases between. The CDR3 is CASSPNPGQENTEAFF. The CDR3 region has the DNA TGTGCCAGCAGTCCTAACCCGGGACAAGAGAACACTGAAGCTTTCTTT.

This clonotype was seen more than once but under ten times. The CDR3: CSVEDPSGRSYEQYF. In nucleotides, the CDR3 is TGCAGCGTTGAAGATCCAAGCGGGAGGTCCTACGAGCAGTACTTC. The chain links TRBV29-1 to TRBJ2-7; 9 nucleotides agree with TRBD2. This CDR3 contains 15 residues. The junction had 4 bases not matched to a gene; V was cut back by 0 bases and J by 1 base. CDR1 SQVTM and CDR2 ANQGSEA come from the germline V gene.

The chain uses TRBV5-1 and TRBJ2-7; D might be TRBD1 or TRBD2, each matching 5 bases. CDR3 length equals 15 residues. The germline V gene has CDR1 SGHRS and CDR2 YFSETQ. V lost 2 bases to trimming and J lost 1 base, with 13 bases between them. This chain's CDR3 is CASSFTGLRSYEQYF. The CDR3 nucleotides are TGCGCCAGCAGCTTTACAGGACTTCGATCCTACGAGCAGTACTTC.

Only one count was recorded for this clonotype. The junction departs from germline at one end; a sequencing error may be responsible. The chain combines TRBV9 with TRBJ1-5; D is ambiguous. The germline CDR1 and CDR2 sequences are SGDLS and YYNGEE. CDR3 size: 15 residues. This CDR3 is CASSVEGWSNQPRHF. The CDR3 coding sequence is TGTGCCAGCAGCGTAGAAGGTTGGAGCAATCAGCCCCGGCATTTT.

CDR3 in amino acids: CSARAPGGNTIYF. The CDR3 DNA is TGCAGTGCTAGAGCTCCAGGGGGCAACACCATATATTTT. The chain links TRBV20-1 to TRBJ1-3; 8 bases fit TRBD1. The CDR3 runs to 13 residues. The germline CDR1 and CDR2 sequences are DFQATT and SNEGSKA (reference sequence). Trimming took 1 base from V and 7 from J; bases not matched to a gene: 3.